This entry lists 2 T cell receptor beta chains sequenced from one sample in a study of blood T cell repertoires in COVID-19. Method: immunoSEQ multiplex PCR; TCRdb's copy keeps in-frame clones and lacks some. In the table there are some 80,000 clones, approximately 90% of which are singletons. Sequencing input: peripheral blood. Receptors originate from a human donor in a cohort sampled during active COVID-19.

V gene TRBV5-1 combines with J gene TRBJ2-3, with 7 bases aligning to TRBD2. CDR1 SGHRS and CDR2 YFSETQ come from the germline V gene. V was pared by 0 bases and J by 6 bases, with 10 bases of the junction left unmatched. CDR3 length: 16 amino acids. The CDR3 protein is CASSLASTSLSDTQYF. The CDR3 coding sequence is TGCGCCAGCAGCTTGGCCTCGACTAGCTTGTCTGATACGCAGTATTTT.

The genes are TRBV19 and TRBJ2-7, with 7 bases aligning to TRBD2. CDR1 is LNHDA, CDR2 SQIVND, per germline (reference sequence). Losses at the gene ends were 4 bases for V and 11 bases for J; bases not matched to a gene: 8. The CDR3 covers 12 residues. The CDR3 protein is CASSTLGGSKYF. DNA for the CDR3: TGTGCCAGTAGTACCCTTGGCGGGAGCAAGTACTTC.